Shown below are 26 T cell receptor beta chains from a single sample sequenced in a study of blood T cell repertoires in COVID-19. The repertoire was sequenced with immunoSEQ multiplex PCR; TCRdb's copy has only in-frame clones and lacks some. The sample yields tens of thousands of clones, 70% to 90% seen once. Sequences were obtained from peripheral blood. The receptors stem from a man of 80 years or more in a cohort sampled during active COVID-19.

The V call is TRBV9, the J call TRBJ2-3, with 9 nucleotides matching TRBD2. V was pared by 0 bases and J by 8 bases, with 4 bases of the junction left unmatched. Germline V gene lookup returns CDR1 SGDLS and CDR2 YYNGEE. The CDR3 spans 14 residues. The CDR3 nucleotides are TGTGCCAGCAGCGTAGGCGGGGGGGGGACTACGCAGTATTTT. It encodes CASSVGGGGTTQYF.

This clone came up once. One junction end disagrees with the germline gene, perhaps due to a read error. The chain carries TRBV6-5 and TRBJ1-6; D is undetermined. The germline CDR1 and CDR2 sequences are MNHEY and SVGAGI. There are 16 residues in the CDR3. The CDR3 here is CASRYSSGTYNSPLHF. Written as DNA, the CDR3 is TGTGCCAGCAGGTACTCCTCCGGGACCTATAATTCACCCCTCCACTTT.

CDR3 nucleotides: TGTGCCAGCCAGGGGCAAATGAACACTGAAGCTTTCTTT. Its translation: CASQGQMNTEAFF. The chain uses TRBV5-5 and TRBJ1-1; D perhaps matches TRBD1 (6 bases). The CDR3 has 13 amino acids. Germline lookup yields CDR1 SGHKS and CDR2 YYEKEE (reference sequence). V was trimmed by 7 bases and J by 0 bases, leaving 10 bases between them.

DNA of the CDR3: TGCGCCAGCAGCTTGCAGGACAGGGGCAATGAGCAGTTCTTC. Its protein product is CASSLQDRGNEQFF. The chain uses TRBV5-1 and TRBJ2-1; 9 nucleotides line up with TRBD1. The CDR3 contains 14 residues. The germline V gene has CDR1 SGHRS and CDR2 YFSETQ. V trimming: 1 base; J trimming: 6 bases; junction bases outside the gene matches: 2. Filled out from reference TRBV5-1 and TRBJ2-1, the complete variable domain reads KAGVTQTPRYLIKTRGQQVTLSCSPISGHRSVSWYQQTPGQGLQFLFEYFSETQRNKGNFPGRFSGRQFSNSRSEMNVSTLELGDSALYLCASSLQDRGNEQFFGPGTRLTVL.

This rearrangement joins TRBV9 to TRBJ2-5; TRBD1 is a possible D gene (6 bases). The CDR3 totals 12 residues. Per the germline V gene, CDR1 is SGDLS and CDR2 is YYNGEE. Trimming shortened V by 5 bases and J by 5 bases, and 10 bases separated the two germline ends. CDR3 bases: TGTGCCAGCAGGGGGCAGGGGGAGACCCAGTACTTC. Residues: CASRGQGETQYF.

V usage is TRBV6-2 or TRBV6-3 and J usage is TRBJ2-3; D is perhaps TRBD2 (6 bases). The CDR3 runs 16 residues. From germline, CDR1 is MNHEY and CDR2 SVGEGT. Trimming left V 6 bases short and J 1 base short, with 17 bases between. The chain's CDR3 is CASSPGLSAGTDTQYF. CDR3 nucleotides: TGTGCCAGCAGCCCGGGACTCTCGGCGGGCACAGATACGCAGTATTTT.

The chain joins TRBV4-2 to TRBJ2-3; tentatively, D is TRBD2 (6 bases). Trimming shortened V by 1 base and J by 3 bases, and 14 bases separated the two germline ends. From germline, CDR1 is LGHNA and CDR2 YNFKEQ. This CDR3 has 16 residues. The CDR3 DNA is TGTGCCAGCAGCCAAGCGTTAGGCGGGGCAACAGATACGCAGTATTTT. Translation: CASSQALGGATDTQYF.

The gene calls are TRBV7-2 and TRBJ2-3; 15 bases line up with TRBD2. There are 18 residues in the CDR3. V trimming: 5 bases; J trimming: 0 bases; junction bases outside the gene matches: 6. Germline assignment: CDR1 SGHTA and CDR2 FQGNSA. The chain's CDR3 is CASSRGTSGGTSTDTQYF. CDR3 DNA sequence: TGTGCCAGCAGCCGCGGGACTAGCGGGGGGACTAGCACAGATACGCAGTATTTT.

The V and J genes are TRBV10-2 and TRBJ2-5; TRBD1 matches 8 bases. CDR1 and CDR2 (germline): WSHSY, SAAADI. The CDR3 spans 15 residues. Germline trimming cut 5 bases from V and 1 base from J; bases unmatched to any gene: 6. The CDR3 nucleotides are TGCGCCAGCAGTAACCGAGGACAGGGCCAAGAGACCCAGTACTTC. Its translation is CASSNRGQGQETQYF.

The J gene is TRBJ1-4, the V gene TRBV2; 8 nucleotides line up with TRBD1. In germline, CDR1 is SNHLY, CDR2 FYNNEI. Trimming cost V 6 bases and J 8 bases; bases outside gene matches: 11. This CDR3 comprises 15 residues. CDR3 sequence: CASRVTGGGREKLFF. The CDR3 DNA follows: TGTGCCAGCAGGGTCACAGGGGGAGGTAGAGAAAAACTGTTTTTT. Full variable domain (rest looked up from reference TRBV2 and TRBJ1-4): EPEVTQTPSHQVTQMGQEVILRCVPISNHLYFYWYRQILGQKVEFLVSFYNNEISEKSEIFDDQFSVERPDGSNFTLKIRSTKLEDSAMYFCASRVTGGGREKLFFGSGTQLSVL.

In this sample, this clone turned up once. The genes are TRBV7-2 and TRBJ2-5; tentative D call: TRBD1 (5 bases). Looked up from germline, CDR1 is SGHTA and CDR2 is FQGNSA. The length of the CDR3 is 16 residues. V lost 1 base to trimming and J lost 5 bases, with 17 bases between them. The CDR3, as DNA: TGTGCCAGCAGCTTAGAGGTGGCTAGGGGCAGGGAGACCCAGTACTTC. It yields the protein CASSLEVARGRETQYF.

The rearrangement joins TRBV7-8 to TRBJ2-6; 10 positions agree with TRBD1. V was clipped by 6 bases and J by 0 bases; unmatched bases: 5. Germline V CDR1 and CDR2: SGHVS, FQNEAQ. This CDR3 has 17 amino acids. CDR3 amino acids: CASRGQGRNSGANVLTF. CDR3 nucleotides: TGTGCCAGCAGGGGACAGGGGAGAAACTCTGGGGCCAACGTCCTGACTTTC.

This rearrangement joins TRBV7-3 to TRBJ2-3, with 9 bases identical to TRBD2. Trimming took 2 bases from V and 4 from J; bases not matched to a gene: 10. CDR3 length equals 17 residues. Per germline, CDR1 SGHTA and CDR2 FQGTGA. The DNA for the CDR3 is TGTGCCAGCAGCTTAGTCTTCGGCGGGGGGGCCGCAGATACGCAGTATTTT. As protein: CASSLVFGGGAADTQYF.

The chain combines TRBV3-1 (or the pseudogene TRBV3-2) with TRBJ2-5; 8 bases match TRBD1. The germline CDR1 and CDR2 sequences are LGHDT and YNNKEL (reference sequence). V shed 1 base, J shed 10 bases, and the junction held 11 bases outside the gene matches. This CDR3 is 15 amino acids long. CDR3 DNA: TGTGCCAGCAGCCAAGTTGCGGGGACAGGAGGTGGCCAGTACTTC. Amino acids: CASSQVAGTGGGQYF.

The chain recombines TRBV6-4 with TRBJ1-2, with D possibly TRBD1 on 6 matching bases. The CDR3 is 14 amino acids. The V gene lost 5 bases and the J gene lost 5 bases, with 15 bases spanning the gap. Looked up from germline, CDR1 is MRHNA and CDR2 is SNTAGT. The CDR3 DNA follows: TGTGCCAGCAGTAATAACAGGGCGACATATGGCTACACCTTC. Amino acids: CASSNNRATYGYTF.

The rearrangement joins TRBV3-1 (or the pseudogene TRBV3-2) to TRBJ2-4; TRBD1 might be the D (5 bases). Germline CDR1 is LGHDT and CDR2 is YNNKEL (reference sequence). V lost 4 bases and J 5 bases, leaving 12 bases between the germline ends. This CDR3 spans 14 amino acids. CDR3 amino acids: CASSPQALENIQYF. CDR3 bases: TGTGCCAGCAGCCCACAGGCCCTTGAAAACATTCAGTACTTC.

V and J are TRBV4-2 and TRBJ2-5; D may be TRBD1 (6 bases). Germline loops: CDR1 LGHNA, CDR2 YNFKEQ. The CDR3 is 14 residues long. Between the trimmed V and J ends, which lost 4 bases and 5 bases, there was a span of 14 bases. CDR3: CASSRETGQETQYF. The CDR3 nucleotides are TGTGCCAGCAGCCGAGAAACAGGGCAGGAGACCCAGTACTTC.

The V gene is TRBV28, the J gene TRBJ2-4, with D possibly TRBD2 on 6 matching bases. V shed 6 bases and J shed 2 bases, with 11 bases lying between them. The CDR3 length is 14 residues. Per germline, CDR1 MDHEN and CDR2 SYDVKM. The CDR3 DNA reads as TGTGCCAGCAGAATGGAGGGGCCCAAAAACATTCAGTACTTC. As protein: CASRMEGPKNIQYF.

This chain uses TRBV18 with TRBJ2-1, with 12 bases that match TRBD2. The trim removed 2 bases at V and 4 bases at J, leaving 9 bases unmatched. There are 18 residues in the CDR3. The germline V gene encodes CDR1 KGHSH and CDR2 LQKENI. Written as DNA, the CDR3 is TGTGCCAGCTCACCAGCGGCTAGCGGGGGGGCCAGTTACAATGAGCAGTTCTTC. Translating gives CASSPAASGGASYNEQFF.

The genes are TRBV10-3 and TRBJ2-3, with D uncertain. CDR1 is ENHRY, CDR2 SYGVKD, per germline. The CDR3 runs 15 residues. The V end was cut by 6 bases, the J end by 0 bases, with 13 bases between. The CDR3 spells CAISYRSSSTDTQYF. The CDR3 nucleotides are TGTGCCATCAGCTATCGGAGTTCTAGCACAGATACGCAGTATTTT.

This chain uses TRBV3-1 (or the pseudogene TRBV3-2) with TRBJ2-1; D may be TRBD2 (5 bases). Germline CDR1 and CDR2: LGHDT and YNNKEL (reference sequence). This CDR3 region has 13 residues. V was trimmed by 0 bases and J by 10 bases, leaving 10 bases between them. In DNA, the CDR3 is TGTGCCAGCAGCCAAGATCGGGGTCGGGAGCAGTTCTTC. It codes for CASSQDRGREQFF.

This chain joins TRBV19 and TRBJ2-7; TRBD1 agrees at 9 bases. With V trimmed by 6 bases and J by 4 bases, 10 bases remained unmatched. The CDR3 runs 15 residues. CDR1 is LNHDA, CDR2 SQIVND, per germline (reference sequence). This CDR3 is CASSPGTGILYEQYF. For the CDR3, the DNA is TGTGCCAGTAGCCCCGGGACAGGGATACTTTACGAGCAGTACTTC.

The chain employs TRBV3-1 (or the pseudogene TRBV3-2) and TRBJ2-2; no firm D call. Germline CDR1 is LGHDT and CDR2 is YNNKEL (reference sequence). This CDR3 has 13 residues. V was cut by 4 bases and J by 0 bases, with 3 bases left in between. CDR3 protein: CASSRPNTGELFF. CDR3 nucleotides: TGTGCCAGCAGCCGGCCGAACACCGGGGAGCTGTTTTTT.

The chain carries TRBV5-1 and TRBJ1-2, with 7 bases aligning to TRBD1. The CDR3 consists of 14 residues. V was pared by 4 bases and J by 4 bases, with 7 bases of the junction left unmatched. CDR1 SGHRS and CDR2 YFSETQ come from the germline V gene. DNA of the CDR3: TGCGCCAGCAGCCCCTTGGACAGGCCCTATGGCTACACCTTC. Amino acid sequence: CASSPLDRPYGYTF. Full variable domain (outside the CDR3, taken from reference TRBV5-1 and TRBJ1-2): KAGVTQTPRYLIKTRGQQVTLSCSPISGHRSVSWYQQTPGQGLQFLFEYFSETQRNKGNFPGRFSGRQFSNSRSEMNVSTLELGDSALYLCASSPLDRPYGYTFGSGTRLTVV.

The chain carries TRBV5-4 and TRBJ2-1; perhaps TRBD2 as D (6 bases). V was trimmed by 3 bases and J by 1 base, leaving 11 bases between them. The CDR3 has 15 residues. Germline V gene sequence: CDR1 SGHNT, CDR2 YYREEE (reference sequence). The DNA of the CDR3 is TGTGCCAGCAGCTCGCCGGGGACTTCCTACAATGAGCAGTTCTTC. Residues: CASSSPGTSYNEQFF.

The rearrangement uses TRBV5-4 and TRBJ2-5; TRBD2 matches 10 bases. In germline, CDR1 is SGHNT, CDR2 YYREEE (reference sequence). The CDR3 is 17 residues long. V shed 7 bases and J 2 bases; nucleotides not matched to a gene: 14. CDR3 in amino acids: CASGIAGGHLLQETQYF. In nucleotides, the CDR3 is TGTGCCAGCGGCATAGCGGGGGGTCACCTTCTTCAAGAGACCCAGTACTTC.